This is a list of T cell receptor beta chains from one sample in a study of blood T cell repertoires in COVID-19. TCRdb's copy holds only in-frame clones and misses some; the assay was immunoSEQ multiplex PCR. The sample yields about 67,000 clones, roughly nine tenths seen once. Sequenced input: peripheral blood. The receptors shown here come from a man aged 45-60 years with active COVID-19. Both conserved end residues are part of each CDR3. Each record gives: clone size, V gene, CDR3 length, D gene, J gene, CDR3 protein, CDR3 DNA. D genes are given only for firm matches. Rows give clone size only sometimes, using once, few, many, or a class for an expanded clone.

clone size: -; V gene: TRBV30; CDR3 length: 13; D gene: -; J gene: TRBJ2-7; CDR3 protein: CAWSVPGVYGQYF; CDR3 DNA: TGTGCCTGGAGTGTACCGGGGGTCTACGGGCAGTACTTC
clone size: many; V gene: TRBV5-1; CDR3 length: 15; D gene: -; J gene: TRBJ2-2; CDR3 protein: CASSLRAGAGGELFF; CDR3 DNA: TGCGCCAGCAGCTTGCGAGCAGGGGCGGGCGGGGAGCTGTTTTTT
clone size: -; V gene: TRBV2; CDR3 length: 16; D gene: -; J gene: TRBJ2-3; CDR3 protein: CASSPGQGSSTDTQYF; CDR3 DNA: TGTGCCAGCAGCCCCGGCCAGGGGTCTAGCACAGATACGCAGTATTTT
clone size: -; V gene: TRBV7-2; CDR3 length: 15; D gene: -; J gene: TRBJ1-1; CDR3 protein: CASSFVGGQDTEAFF; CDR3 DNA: TGTGCCAGCAGCTTCGTGGGGGGGCAGGACACTGAAGCTTTCTTT
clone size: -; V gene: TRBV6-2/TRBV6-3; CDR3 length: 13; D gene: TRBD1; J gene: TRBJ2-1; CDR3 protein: CASSRYSDRERFF; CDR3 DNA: TGTGCCAGCAGCCGATATTCAGACAGGGAGCGGTTCTTC
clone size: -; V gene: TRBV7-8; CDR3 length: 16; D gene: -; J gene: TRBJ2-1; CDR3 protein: CASSPSSGSDLDEQFF; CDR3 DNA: TGTGCCAGCAGCCCCTCGTCGGGGAGTGACCTGGATGAGCAGTTCTTC
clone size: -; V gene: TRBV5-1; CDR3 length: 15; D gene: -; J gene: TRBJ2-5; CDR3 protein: CASSLDGGLVETQYF; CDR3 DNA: TGCGCCAGCAGCTTGGATGGCGGGTTGGTGGAGACCCAGTACTTC
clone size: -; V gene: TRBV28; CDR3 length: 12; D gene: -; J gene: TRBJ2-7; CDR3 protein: CASSLLASEQYF; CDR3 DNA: TGTGCCAGCAGTTTACTAGCAAGTGAGCAGTACTTC
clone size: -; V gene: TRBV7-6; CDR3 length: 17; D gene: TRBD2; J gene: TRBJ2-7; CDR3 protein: CASSPTPLGRETYEQYF; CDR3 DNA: TGTGCCAGCAGCCCGACTCCGCTAGGGAGGGAGACCTACGAGCAGTACTTC
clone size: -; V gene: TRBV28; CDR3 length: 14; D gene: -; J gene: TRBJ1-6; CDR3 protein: CASSLSSRGRKIHF; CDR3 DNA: TGTGCCAGCAGTTTAAGTTCGCGGGGGCGCAAAATCCACTTT
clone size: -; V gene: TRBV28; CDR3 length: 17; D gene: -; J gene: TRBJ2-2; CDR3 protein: CASSPLGVAAGTGELFF; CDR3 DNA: TGTGCCAGCAGTCCCCTCGGAGTAGCAGCCGGAACCGGGGAGCTGTTTTTT
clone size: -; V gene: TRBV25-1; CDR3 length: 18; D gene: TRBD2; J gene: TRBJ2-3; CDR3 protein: CASSERSGKPSSTDTQYF; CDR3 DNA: TGTGCCAGCAGTGAGCGAAGCGGGAAACCCTCTAGCACAGATACGCAGTATTTT
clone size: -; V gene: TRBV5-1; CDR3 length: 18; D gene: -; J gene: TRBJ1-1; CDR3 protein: CASSSMGVAGAMNTEAFF; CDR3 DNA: TGCGCCAGCAGCTCCATGGGGGTGGCGGGGGCAATGAACACTGAAGCTTTCTTT
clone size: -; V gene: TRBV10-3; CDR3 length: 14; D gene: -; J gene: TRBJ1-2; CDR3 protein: CAIKATLQGYGYTF; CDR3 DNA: TGTGCCATCAAGGCGACCCTCCAGGGGTATGGCTACACCTTC
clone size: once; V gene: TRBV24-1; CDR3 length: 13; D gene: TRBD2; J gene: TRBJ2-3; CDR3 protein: CATGAGGTDTQYF; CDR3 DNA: TGTGCCACCGGGGCGGGAGGCACAGATACGCAGTATTTT
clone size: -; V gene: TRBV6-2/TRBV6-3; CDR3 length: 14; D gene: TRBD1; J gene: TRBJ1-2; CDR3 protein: CASSTMTGRDGYTF; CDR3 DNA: TGTGCCAGCAGTACAATGACAGGGCGTGACGGCTACACCTTC
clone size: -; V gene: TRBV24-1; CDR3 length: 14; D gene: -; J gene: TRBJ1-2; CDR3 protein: CATSGGGLDYGYTF; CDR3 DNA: TGTGCCACCAGTGGAGGAGGGCTGGACTATGGCTACACCTTC
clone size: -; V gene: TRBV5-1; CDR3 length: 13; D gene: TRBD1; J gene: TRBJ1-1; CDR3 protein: CASSLPGQGKAFF; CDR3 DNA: TGCGCCAGCAGCTTGCCGGGACAGGGGAAGGCTTTCTTT
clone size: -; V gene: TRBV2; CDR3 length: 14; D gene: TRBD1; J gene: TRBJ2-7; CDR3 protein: CASSQGTGPYEQYF; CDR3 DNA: TGTGCCAGCAGTCAGGGGACAGGGCCCTACGAGCAGTACTTC
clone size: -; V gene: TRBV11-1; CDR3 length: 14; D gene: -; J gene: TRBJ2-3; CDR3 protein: CASSWGRGTDTQYF; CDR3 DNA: TGTGCCAGCAGCTGGGGACGGGGGACAGATACGCAGTATTTT
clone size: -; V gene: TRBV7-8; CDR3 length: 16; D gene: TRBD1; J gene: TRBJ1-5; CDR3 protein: CASSLQGTGGNQPQHF; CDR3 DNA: TGTGCCAGCAGCTTACAGGGGACAGGGGGCAATCAGCCCCAGCATTTT
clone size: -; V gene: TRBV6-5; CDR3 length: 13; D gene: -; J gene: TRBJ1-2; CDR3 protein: CASSLTGIDGYTF; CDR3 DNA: TGTGCCAGCAGTTTAACAGGGATCGATGGCTACACCTTC
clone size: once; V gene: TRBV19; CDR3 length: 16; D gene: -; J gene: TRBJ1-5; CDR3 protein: CASKGIGQGKNQPQHF; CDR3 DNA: TGTGCCAGTAAGGGGATCGGGCAGGGGAAGAATCAGCCCCAGCATTTT
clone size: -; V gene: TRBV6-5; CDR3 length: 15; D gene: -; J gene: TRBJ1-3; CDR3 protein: CASSYSPRSGNTIYF; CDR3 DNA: TGTGCCAGCAGTTACTCTCCCCGCTCTGGAAACACCATATATTTT
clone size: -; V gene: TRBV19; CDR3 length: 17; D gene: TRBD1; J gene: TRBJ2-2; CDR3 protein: CASNRGADTANTGELFF; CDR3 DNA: TGTGCCAGTAACAGGGGAGCAGACACCGCGAACACCGGGGAGCTGTTTTTT
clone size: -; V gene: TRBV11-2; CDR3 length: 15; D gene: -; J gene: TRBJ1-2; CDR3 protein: CASSPDAGINYGYTF; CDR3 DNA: TGTGCCAGCAGCCCCGATGCCGGGATCAACTATGGCTACACCTTC
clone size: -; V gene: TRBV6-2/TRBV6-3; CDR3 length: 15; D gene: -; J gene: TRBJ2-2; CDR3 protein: CASSSTRGNTGELFF; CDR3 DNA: TGTGCCAGCAGCTCAACCCGGGGGAACACCGGGGAGCTGTTTTTT
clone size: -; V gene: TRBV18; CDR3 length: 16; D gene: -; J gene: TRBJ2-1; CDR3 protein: CASSHDSSTTYNEQFF; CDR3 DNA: TGTGCCAGCTCTCACGACAGCTCCACTACCTACAATGAGCAGTTCTTC
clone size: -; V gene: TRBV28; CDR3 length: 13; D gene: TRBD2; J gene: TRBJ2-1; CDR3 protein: CASSTSVIAEQFF; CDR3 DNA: TGTGCCAGCAGTACTAGCGTAATCGCTGAGCAGTTCTTC
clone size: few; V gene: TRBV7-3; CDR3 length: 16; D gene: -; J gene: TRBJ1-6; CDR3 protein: CASSLRGSSYNSPLHF; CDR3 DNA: TGTGCCAGCAGCTTACGAGGGAGCTCCTATAATTCACCCCTCCACTTT
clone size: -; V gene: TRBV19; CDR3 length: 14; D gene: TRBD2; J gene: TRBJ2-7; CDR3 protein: CATAYREGSYEQYF; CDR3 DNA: TGTGCCACTGCATACCGGGAGGGCTCCTACGAGCAGTACTTC
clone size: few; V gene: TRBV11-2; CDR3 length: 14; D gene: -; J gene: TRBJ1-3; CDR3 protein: CASSFTASGNTIYF; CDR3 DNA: TGTGCCAGCAGCTTTACAGCTTCTGGAAACACCATATATTTT
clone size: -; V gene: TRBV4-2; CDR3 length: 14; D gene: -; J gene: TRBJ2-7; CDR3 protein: CASSQVSSLYEQYF; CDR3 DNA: TGTGCCAGCAGCCAAGTATCGTCTCTGTACGAGCAGTACTTC
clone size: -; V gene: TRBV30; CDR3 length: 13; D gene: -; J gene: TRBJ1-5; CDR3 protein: CAWASRGGQPQHF; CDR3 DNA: TGTGCCTGGGCGTCGCGGGGGGGACAGCCCCAGCATTTT
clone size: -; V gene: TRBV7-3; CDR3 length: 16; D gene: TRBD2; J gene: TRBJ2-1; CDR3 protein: CASSLTHGTNYNEQFF; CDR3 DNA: TGTGCCAGCAGCTTAACGCACGGGACTAACTACAATGAGCAGTTCTTC
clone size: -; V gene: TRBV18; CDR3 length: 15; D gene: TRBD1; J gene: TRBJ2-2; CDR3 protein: CASSPWTGSTGELFF; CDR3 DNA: TGTGCCAGCTCACCCTGGACAGGAAGCACCGGGGAGCTGTTTTTT
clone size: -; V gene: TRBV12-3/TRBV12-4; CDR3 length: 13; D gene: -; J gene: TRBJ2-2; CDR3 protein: CASRWKRTGELFF; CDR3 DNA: TGTGCCAGCAGATGGAAGAGGACCGGGGAGCTGTTTTTT
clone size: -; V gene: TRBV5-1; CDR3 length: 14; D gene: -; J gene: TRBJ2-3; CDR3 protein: CASSLVQGTDTQYF; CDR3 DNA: TGCGCCAGCAGCTTGGTGCAGGGCACAGATACGCAGTATTTT
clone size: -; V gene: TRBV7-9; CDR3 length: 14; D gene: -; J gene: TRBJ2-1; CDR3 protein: CASSFRGGFSGQFF; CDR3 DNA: TGTGCCAGCAGCTTCAGGGGTGGGTTTTCTGGGCAGTTCTTC
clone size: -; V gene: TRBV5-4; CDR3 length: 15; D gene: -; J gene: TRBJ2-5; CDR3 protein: CASSLQGLSQETQYF; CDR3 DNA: TGTGCCAGCAGCTTGCAGGGGCTCTCCCAAGAGACCCAGTACTTC
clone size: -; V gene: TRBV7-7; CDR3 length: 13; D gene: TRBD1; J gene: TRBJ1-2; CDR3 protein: CASSTGTDYGYTF; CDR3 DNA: TGTGCTAGCAGCACCGGGACAGATTATGGCTACACCTTC
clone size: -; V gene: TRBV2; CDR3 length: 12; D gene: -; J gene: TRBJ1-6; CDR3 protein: CASSELRSPLHF; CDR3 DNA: TGTGCCAGCAGTGAACTGCGATCACCCCTCCACTTT
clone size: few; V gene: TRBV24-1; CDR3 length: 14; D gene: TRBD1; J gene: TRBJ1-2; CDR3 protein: CATSDETGDYGYTF; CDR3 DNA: TGTGCCACCAGTGATGAAACAGGGGACTATGGCTACACCTTC
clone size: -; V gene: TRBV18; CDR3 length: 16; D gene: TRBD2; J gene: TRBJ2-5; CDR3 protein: CASSPLTGSGQETQYF; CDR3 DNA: TGTGCCAGCTCACCCCTGACGGGTAGCGGGCAAGAGACCCAGTACTTC
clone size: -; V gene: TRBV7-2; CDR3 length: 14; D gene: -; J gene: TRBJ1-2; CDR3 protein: CASSLDTGPRGYTF; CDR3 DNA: TGTGCCAGCAGCTTAGATACAGGCCCTCGGGGCTACACCTTC
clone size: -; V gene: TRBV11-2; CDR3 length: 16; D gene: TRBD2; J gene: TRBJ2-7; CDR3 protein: CASRENWAGGDYEQYF; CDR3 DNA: TGTGCCAGCAGGGAAAATTGGGCGGGGGGGGACTACGAGCAGTACTTC
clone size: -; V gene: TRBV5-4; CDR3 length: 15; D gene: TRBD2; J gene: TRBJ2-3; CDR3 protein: CASSFLLAGTNTQYF; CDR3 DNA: TGTGCCAGCAGCTTTTTACTAGCGGGAACTAATACGCAGTATTTT
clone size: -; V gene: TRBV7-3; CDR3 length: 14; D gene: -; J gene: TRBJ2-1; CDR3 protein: CASSSQSSANEQFF; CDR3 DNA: TGTGCCAGCAGCTCACAGTCCTCGGCTAATGAGCAGTTCTTC
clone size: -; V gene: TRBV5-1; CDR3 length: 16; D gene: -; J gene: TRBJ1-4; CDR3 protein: CASSLSPQGGSEKLFF; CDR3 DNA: TGCGCCAGCAGCCTGTCCCCACAGGGTGGATCTGAAAAACTGTTTTTT